The following is a TCR beta chain sequence with its context. Its specificity is unknown. Time point reported: cycle 4 day 1 (C4D1), after more than five weeks of nivolumab. Every patient experienced relapse after autologous stem cell transplantation, and brentuximab vedotin exposure varied. The data stem from a study of PD-1 blockade in classical Hodgkin lymphoma. The study, taken as a whole, reports: Healthy donors reportedly exceeded newly diagnosed patients in baseline TCR diversity. By cycle point C4D1, TCR diversity had risen significantly in CD4+ cells (but not CD8+ cells).

The assay was immunoSEQ multiplex PCR, and TCRdb's table has in-frame clones only and misses some. The data contain more than 95,000 clones, roughly 90% of them singletons. Germline assignment: CDR1 MDHEN and CDR2 SYDVKM. Trimming left V 6 bases short and J 4 bases short, with 3 bases between. There are 10 residues in the CDR3. The V gene is TRBV28, the J gene TRBJ1-2, with D uncertain. The sequencing here drew on peripheral blood mononuclear cells (PBMCs), taken before the fourth cycle of nivolumab. The origin of this receptor is a human donor with classical Hodgkin lymphoma. In DNA form, the CDR3 reads TGTGCCAGCAGGGGCTATGGCTACACCTTC. Translated: CASRGYGYTF.